One sample yielded the 26 T cell receptor beta chains listed below, sequenced in a study of OX40 agonist ivuxolimab in advanced cancers. Data came from immunoSEQ multiplex PCR; TCRdb stores just in-frame clones and leaves some out. Of approximately 35,000 clones listed, approximately 79% are singletons. This material consisted of CD4+ or CD8+ T cells sorted from blood, taken in a trial of the OX40 agonist ivuxolimab. These TCRs come from an adult with an advanced solid tumor such as melanoma, head and neck, liver or kidney cancer.

Written as DNA, the CDR3 is TGTGCCAGCAGCTTGGACAGCACAGATACGCAGTATTTT. Encoded protein: CASSLDSTDTQYF. This chain joins TRBV5-4 and TRBJ2-3; D is unclear. V was pared by 0 bases and J by 0 bases, with 2 bases between. The CDR3 sequence is 13 residues long. Germline V CDR1 and CDR2: SGHNT, YYREEE (reference sequence).

The chain recombines TRBV18 with TRBJ1-1, with a weak D call TRBD1 (6 bases). This CDR3 is 14 amino acids long. Germline V gene lookup returns CDR1 KGHSH and CDR2 LQKENI. V lost 3 bases and J 5 bases, leaving 13 bases between the germline ends. CDR3 in amino acids: CASSPGQRGTEAFF. The CDR3, as DNA: TGTGCCAGCTCACCCGGACAGAGGGGGACTGAAGCTTTCTTT.

This chain uses TRBV5-5 with TRBJ2-7; the D gene is possibly TRBD1 (6 bases). This CDR3 comprises 17 residues. Germline CDR1 is SGHKS and CDR2 is YYEKEE (reference sequence). Trimming cost V 0 bases and J 4 bases, with 20 bases left between them. The chain's CDR3 is CASSLARDNSQLYEQYF. CDR3 coding DNA: TGTGCCAGCAGCTTGGCCCGGGACAACAGCCAATTGTACGAGCAGTACTTC.

The chain couples TRBV11-1 to TRBJ2-5, with 9 nucleotides matching TRBD2. J was trimmed by 7 bases and V by 1 base; bases with no gene match: 13. The CDR3 runs 17 residues. Germline CDR1 and CDR2: SGHAT and FQDESV (reference sequence). CDR3 sequence (DNA): TGTGCCAGCAGCTTAGGCGGTGGTAGCGGGGGTCCGGGGACCCAGTACTTC. Protein: CASSLGGGSGGPGTQYF.

This clone was found once. The rearrangement joins TRBV4-1 to TRBJ1-1; D is undetermined. CDR1 and CDR2 (germline): MGHRA, YSYEKL. V was clipped by 6 bases and J by 1 base, with 12 bases between them. CDR3 length: 14 amino acids. The CDR3 protein is CASRGILRNTEAFF. Here the CDR3 DNA reads TGCGCCAGCAGGGGTATTTTAAGGAACACTGAAGCTTTCTTT.

The genes are TRBV2 and TRBJ1-6; D possibly corresponds to TRBD1 (5 bases). In germline, CDR1 is SNHLY, CDR2 FYNNEI. The CDR3 contains 11 residues. V lost 4 bases, J lost 18 bases, and 13 bases lay in between. In DNA, the CDR3 is TGTGCCAGCAGTGGAAGACAGCCTTCCCACTTT. It encodes CASSGRQPSHF.

The gene calls are TRBV10-3 and TRBJ2-2, with a weak D call TRBD1 (6 bases). Germline-derived CDR1 and CDR2 are ENHRY and SYGVKD. Trimming left V 8 bases short and J 4 bases short, with 11 bases between. There are 13 residues in the CDR3. In DNA form, the CDR3 reads TGTGCCATCCAGGGGTTTGGCACCGGGGAGCTGTTTTTT. It encodes CAIQGFGTGELFF.

V usage is TRBV14 and J usage is TRBJ2-5, with 8 nucleotides matching TRBD1. Germline V gene data show CDR1 as SGHDN and CDR2 as FVKESK. J gave up 5 bases and V 4 bases, and 3 bases lay outside the gene matches. The CDR3 contains 13 residues. CDR3 sequence: CASSRTGGETQYF. The CDR3 nucleotides are TGTGCCAGCAGCCGTACAGGGGGTGAGACCCAGTACTTC.

The V and J genes are TRBV28 and TRBJ2-7; 12 nucleotides match TRBD2. The V segment lost 5 bases and the J segment 2 bases; nucleotides outside the gene matches: 4. Germline V CDR1 and CDR2: MDHEN, SYDVKM. The CDR3 is 15 residues long. Written as DNA, the CDR3 is TGTGCCAGCAGTCCCCGACTAGCGGGGGCCTACGAGCAGTACTTC. Translation gives CASSPRLAGAYEQYF.

V usage is TRBV19 and J usage is TRBJ1-1, with 10 bases fitting TRBD1. Germline V gene lookup returns CDR1 LNHDA and CDR2 SQIVND (reference sequence). V lost 5 bases to trimming and J lost 6 bases; unmatched junction nucleotides: 15. This CDR3 comprises 17 residues. CDR3: CASSPSGDRGLGSEAFF. In DNA form, the CDR3 reads TGTGCCAGTAGTCCCTCTGGGGACAGGGGCTTGGGGTCTGAAGCTTTCTTT.

The chain has TRBV15 and TRBJ1-4; perhaps TRBD1 as D (5 bases). This CDR3 region has 14 residues. Per the germline V gene, CDR1 is LNHNV and CDR2 is YYDKDF (reference sequence). The V gene lost 3 bases and the J gene lost 6 bases, with 11 bases spanning the gap. The CDR3 DNA reads as TGTGCCACCAGCAGGATTGAGGGGCATGAAAAACTGTTTTTT. Its protein product is CATSRIEGHEKLFF.

The chain combines TRBV7-9 with TRBJ1-2, with a tentative D call TRBD1 (6 bases). CDR3 length: 18 amino acids. Germline values: CDR1 SEHNR, CDR2 FQNEAQ (reference sequence). V shed 5 bases and J shed 4 bases, with 26 bases lying between them. The CDR3 sequence: CASSPPALRGGESYGYTF. In nucleotides, the CDR3 is TGTGCCAGCAGCCCGCCAGCTCTGAGGGGGGGAGAAAGCTATGGCTACACCTTC.

V usage is TRBV6-5 and J usage is TRBJ2-2, with 9 bases lining up with TRBD1. There are 14 residues in the CDR3. The germline CDR1 and CDR2 sequences are MNHEY and SVGAGI. V lost 2 bases and J lost 6; bases outside the gene matches: 1. In DNA form, the CDR3 reads TGTGCCAGCAGTTACGGGACAGGGTCCGGGGAGCTGTTTTTT. This translates into CASSYGTGSGELFF.

This clone was recorded a few times. The V gene is TRBV5-6, the J gene TRBJ1-1; D gene uncertain. The CDR3 length is 14 residues. Germline V CDR1 and CDR2: SGHDT, YYEEEE. V lost 2 bases and J 5 bases, leaving 13 bases between the germline ends. CDR3 sequence: CASSFANLKTEAFF. DNA for the CDR3: TGTGCCAGCAGCTTTGCCAACCTAAAGACTGAAGCTTTCTTT.

The chain joins TRBV10-3 to TRBJ1-2; 7 bases match TRBD1. V dropped 0 bases and J dropped 5; count of bases not matched to a gene: 3. CDR1 ENHRY and CDR2 SYGVKD come from the germline V gene. CDR3 length equals 14 residues. The chain's CDR3 is CAISESGQIYGYTF. The DNA for the CDR3 is TGTGCCATCAGTGAGTCGGGACAGATATATGGCTACACCTTC.

The genes are TRBV6-5 and TRBJ2-1, with 10 bases identical to TRBD2. The germline gives CDR1 MNHEY, CDR2 SVGAGI. The V segment lost 5 bases and the J segment 3 bases; nucleotides outside the gene matches: 4. The CDR3 is made up of 15 amino acids. CDR3 amino acids: CASSLSGGDYNEQFF. DNA for the CDR3: TGTGCCAGCAGTCTAAGCGGGGGGGACTACAATGAGCAGTTCTTC.

This clone was counted once. V gene TRBV7-2 combines with J gene TRBJ1-2; D is unresolved. In germline, CDR1 is SGHTA, CDR2 FQGNSA. The CDR3 is 13 residues long. Trimming took 2 bases from V and 3 from J, leaving 7 bases between them. This CDR3 is CASSLNTYYGYTF. The DNA of the CDR3 is TGTGCCAGCAGCTTAAATACATACTATGGCTACACCTTC.

The V call is TRBV13, the J call TRBJ1-3; TRBD1 agrees at 9 bases. The CDR3 is 15 residues long. J was trimmed by 3 bases and V by 3 bases; bases with no gene match: 3. Per the germline V gene, CDR1 is PRHDT and CDR2 is FYEKMQ (reference sequence). The CDR3 nucleotides are TGTGCCAGCAGCTTGTTGACAGGGGGTGGAAACACCATATATTTT. As protein: CASSLLTGGGNTIYF. The variable domain in full, completed from reference TRBV13 and TRBJ1-3, reads AAGVIQSPRHLIKEKRETATLKCYPIPRHDTVYWYQQGPGQDPQFLISFYEKMQSDKGSIPDRFSAQQFSDYHSELNMSSLELGDSALYFCASSLLTGGGNTIYFGEGSWLTVV.

The V and J genes are TRBV28 and TRBJ2-1, with 10 nucleotides matching TRBD2. Germline V gene sequence: CDR1 MDHEN, CDR2 SYDVKM. The CDR3 has 13 amino acids. With V trimmed by 5 bases and J by 7 bases, 2 bases remained unmatched. For the CDR3, the DNA is TGTGCCAGCAGTCTAGCGGGGGATAATGAGCAGTTCTTC. The encoded protein is CASSLAGDNEQFF.

The chain has TRBV25-1 and TRBJ1-4; 12 nucleotides line up with TRBD1. Germline V lookup: CDR1 MGHDK, CDR2 SYGVNS. V shed 1 base and J 3 bases; nucleotides not matched to a gene: 3. The CDR3 has 17 amino acids. CDR3 DNA: TGTGCCAGCAGTGAATGGGGACAGGGGGCTGCTAATGAAAAACTGTTTTTT. It specifies CASSEWGQGAANEKLFF.

V is TRBV7-8 and J is TRBJ1-2; TRBD1 might be the D (6 bases). The germline V and J ends were trimmed by 4 bases and 3 bases, with 18 bases remaining between them. Germline V CDR1 and CDR2: SGHVS, FQNEAQ. The CDR3 consists of 16 residues. CDR3 DNA sequence: TGTGCCAGCAGCTACGACCCTCGGGGGGGCGACTATGGCTACACCTTC. This translates into CASSYDPRGGDYGYTF.

The rearrangement uses TRBV19 and TRBJ1-5; D is uncertain. The V gene lost 7 bases and the J gene lost 3 bases, with 13 bases spanning the gap. The CDR3 runs to 14 residues. Germline V gene sequence: CDR1 LNHDA, CDR2 SQIVND (reference sequence). The CDR3 region has the DNA TGTGCCAGTATGTGGGGAACTAACAATCAGCCCCAGCATTTT. It yields the protein CASMWGTNNQPQHF.

This chain connects TRBV28 to TRBJ2-1; 7 bases line up with TRBD1. This CDR3 is built from 15 residues. J gave up 13 bases and V 4 bases, and 16 bases lay outside the gene matches. Germline V gives CDR1 MDHEN, CDR2 SYDVKM. CDR3: CASSSNRRTGLEQFF. As DNA, the CDR3 is TGTGCCAGCAGTTCCAATAGGCGGACAGGTTTGGAACAGTTCTTC.

The chain has TRBV6-4 and TRBJ2-3; 9 bases match TRBD1. This CDR3 spans 15 amino acids. Per germline, CDR1 MRHNA and CDR2 SNTAGT. The V segment lost 5 bases and the J segment 1 base; nucleotides outside the gene matches: 4. The CDR3 sequence is CASSSGTGRTDTQYF. Here the CDR3 DNA reads TGTGCCAGCAGTTCCGGGACAGGGCGCACAGATACGCAGTATTTT.

V and J are TRBV18 and TRBJ1-2, with a tentative D call TRBD1 (5 bases). The CDR3 consists of 13 residues. Germline CDR1 and CDR2: KGHSH and LQKENI. The V end was cut by 3 bases, the J end by 6 bases, with 11 bases between. The CDR3 reads CASSPSRENGYTF. In nucleotides, the CDR3 is TGTGCCAGCTCACCGTCCAGGGAGAATGGCTACACCTTC.

This clone was observed a few times. The gene calls are TRBV29-1 and TRBJ2-7, with D unresolved. Germline CDR1 reads SQVTM; CDR2 reads ANQGSEA. V lost 4 bases and J 0 bases, leaving 7 bases between the germline ends. This CDR3 region has 12 residues. The CDR3 nucleotides are TGCAGCGTTGGCCAGAGCTCCTACGAGCAGTACTTC. Translating it yields CSVGQSSYEQYF.